One and the same sample provided the 17 T cell receptor beta chains below, sequenced in a study of beta chain features in type 1 diabetes (dated by TCRdb to 2016 to 2019). Paper-wide results and their limitations: A moderate but significant shortening of TCRB CDR3 length was observed in type 1 diabetes patients in all four CD4+ subsets.

Library generation was performed with the immunoSEQ multiplex PCR assay. The entire amount of isolated RNA was reverse transcribed using the High Capacity cDNA Reverse Transcription Kit, so the sequenced TCRB transcripts were expressed ones. TCRdb holds this immuneACCESS table with in-frame rearrangements only. Some clones are missing; in checked studies, unresolved V genes explain under half, and the rest has no known cause. For this sample there are 85,000 to 110,000 clones; 28% appear just once. The ten top clones hold around 0.5% of the sample. Antigen specificity for these receptors is unknown. The sequencing input was central memory CD4+ T cells from blood. The source is a woman under 30 with type 1 diabetes.

The rearrangement joins TRBV19 to TRBJ1-2; D gene ambiguous. The CDR3 totals 14 residues. Looked up from germline, CDR1 is LNHDA and CDR2 is SQIVND (reference sequence). V was trimmed by 4 bases and J by 0 bases, leaving 9 bases between them. DNA of the CDR3: TGTGCCAGTAGTAGGGAGGGCGCTAACTATGGCTACACCTTC. Amino acids: CASSREGANYGYTF. Looking up the rest from reference TRBV19 and TRBJ1-2 gives the full variable domain: DGGITQSPKYLFRKEGQNVTLSCEQNLNHDAMYWYRQDPGQGLRLIYYSQIVNDFQKGDIAEGYSVSREKKESFPLTVTSAQKNPTAFYLCASSREGANYGYTFGSGTRLTVV.

This clone appeared a few times. V and J are TRBV18 and TRBJ1-1; 7 bases are a match to TRBD1. Germline V gene data show CDR1 as KGHSH and CDR2 as LQKENI. Trimming took 4 bases from V and 1 from J; bases not matched to a gene: 6. CDR3 length: 15 amino acids. The CDR3 is CASSLHTGENTEAFF. The CDR3 nucleotides read TGTGCCAGCTCACTACACACAGGGGAGAACACTGAAGCTTTCTTT.

As concerns this clone: The conserved phenylalanine or tryptophan is not found at the CDR3 terminus, so this likely reflects a read error. It is unclear where the CDR3 begins or ends on the DNA, so no DNA is shown, and the CDR3 is as TCRdb lists it. The CDR3 reads CAWSRPGLFLK. The chain carries TRBV30 and TRBJ1-1. The CDR3 comprises 11 residues, both ends counted. Looked up from germline, CDR1 is GTSNPN and CDR2 is SVGIG (reference sequence).

V usage is TRBV19 and J usage is TRBJ1-2; 10 bases line up with TRBD1. Germline V gene lookup returns CDR1 LNHDA and CDR2 SQIVND (reference sequence). V shed 4 bases and J 4 bases; nucleotides not matched to a gene: 9. The CDR3 runs to 16 residues. CDR3 sequence: CASSTSLGTGVYGYTF. In DNA, the CDR3 is TGTGCCAGTAGTACCTCTCTCGGGACAGGGGTCTATGGCTACACCTTC.

This chain joins TRBV6-5 and TRBJ1-1; D call uncertain. The CDR3 runs 13 residues. Germline assignment: CDR1 MNHEY and CDR2 SVGAGI. V lost 0 bases and J lost 11, with 13 bases in between. This CDR3 reads CASSYSRGGMAFF. The CDR3, as DNA: TGTGCCAGCAGTTACTCCCGGGGAGGGATGGCTTTCTTT.

This rearrangement joins TRBV19 to TRBJ2-3, with a possible D match to TRBD2 (6 bases). V lost 8 bases and J 2 bases, leaving 14 bases between the germline ends. Looked up from germline, CDR1 is LNHDA and CDR2 is SQIVND (reference sequence). The CDR3 consists of 14 residues. CDR3 region: CASRDSGFTDTQYF. The CDR3 bases are TGTGCCAGTCGTGATAGCGGATTCACAGATACGCAGTATTTT.

A few counts support this clone. This rearrangement joins TRBV28 to TRBJ2-1; possibly TRBD1 for D (5 bases). Germline V lookup: CDR1 MDHEN, CDR2 SYDVKM. The CDR3 has 13 amino acids. V was cut by 7 bases and J by 8 bases, with 15 bases left in between. The CDR3: CASITPQGHEQFF. The CDR3 nucleotides are TGTGCCAGCATAACTCCCCAGGGCCATGAGCAGTTCTTC. Based on the CDR3 plus reference TRBV28 and TRBJ2-1, the full variable domain is DVKVTQSSRYLVKRTGEKVFLECVQDMDHENMFWYRQDPGLGLRLIYFSYDVKMKEKGDIPEGYSVSREKKERFSLILESASTNQTSMYLCASITPQGHEQFFGPGTRLTVL.

This clone was seen only a few times. The chain joins TRBV21-1 to TRBJ2-7; the table's D gene call, TRBD2, was not cross checked with the DNA. TRBV21-1 is assigned pseudogene status. The CDR3 has 17 residues. The CDR3 DNA reads TGTGCCAGCAGCAAAGGATCCCGGAGACTAGCGGTGTACGAGCAGTACGTC. It codes for CASSKGSRRLAVYEQYV.

The chain carries TRBV4-1 and TRBJ2-1; 10 nucleotides line up with TRBD2. V was clipped by 1 base and J by 3 bases; unmatched bases: 3. Germline V gene sequence: CDR1 MGHRA, CDR2 YSYEKL. CDR3 length: 16 residues. CDR3 bases: TGCGCCAGCAGCCAAGGCCGGACTAGCGGCTACAATGAGCAGTTCTTC. Its protein is CASSQGRTSGYNEQFF.

This clone came up a few times. The chain joins TRBV2 to TRBJ1-4; D is undetermined. V lost 6 bases, J lost 8 bases, and 19 bases lay in between. The CDR3 is 15 residues long. Germline CDR1 reads SNHLY; CDR2 reads FYNNEI. As DNA, the CDR3 is TGTGCCAGCAGACCCGACACCCCGGGAGTGGAAAAACTGTTTTTT. Protein: CASRPDTPGVEKLFF.

This clone showed up just a few times. This chain connects TRBV4-1 to TRBJ2-1; 7 nucleotides align to TRBD2. The CDR3 is 16 residues long. Germline CDR1 reads MGHRA; CDR2 reads YSYEKL. The V segment lost 1 base and the J segment 3 bases; nucleotides outside the gene matches: 6. DNA for the CDR3: TGCGCCAGCAGCCAAGTAGGACTAGTGTACTACAATGAGCAGTTCTTC. This sequence encodes CASSQVGLVYYNEQFF.

This sequence joins TRBV5-1 and TRBJ1-5; TRBD1 might be the D (5 bases). V shed 1 base and J shed 3 bases, with 11 bases lying between them. Germline V gene data show CDR1 as SGHRS and CDR2 as YFSETQ. CDR3 length equals 15 residues. Written as DNA, the CDR3 is TGCGCCAGCAGCTTGTCGGCAGGGAACAATCAGCCCCAGCATTTT. The encoded protein is CASSLSAGNNQPQHF.

This clone was detected only a few times. This sequence joins TRBV5-8 and TRBJ2-2; no definite D call. Per germline, CDR1 SGHTS and CDR2 YDEGEE. The CDR3 extends over 14 amino acids. V gave up 0 bases and J gave up 7 bases, with 10 bases separating them. CDR3 region: CASSLALPHGELFF. CDR3 nucleotides: TGTGCCAGCAGCTTGGCCCTGCCACACGGGGAGCTGTTTTTT.

This chain joins TRBV6-1 and TRBJ2-1; 11 bases are a match to TRBD2. Germline loops: CDR1 MNHNS, CDR2 SASEGT. The CDR3 spans 15 residues. Trimming at V came to 5 bases and at J to 10 bases, leaving 10 bases not matched to a gene. The CDR3 DNA is TGTGCCAGCAGTATACTAGCGGGAGAGTTTTGGGAGCAGTTCTTC. This codes for CASSILAGEFWEQFF.

This clone was found once. The gene calls are TRBV2 and TRBJ1-1, with D possibly being TRBD1 (5 bases). The CDR3 contains 13 residues. V was pared by 5 bases and J by 0 bases, with 7 bases between. Germline V gene sequence: CDR1 SNHLY, CDR2 FYNNEI. The CDR3 reads CASSRDLNTEAFF. Written as DNA, the CDR3 is TGTGCCAGCAGTAGGGACTTGAACACTGAAGCTTTCTTT. Drawing the rest from reference TRBV2 and TRBJ1-1, the complete variable domain is EPEVTQTPSHQVTQMGQEVILRCVPISNHLYFYWYRQILGQKVEFLVSFYNNEISEKSEIFDDQFSVERPDGSNFTLKIRSTKLEDSAMYFCASSRDLNTEAFFGQGTRLTVV.

The chain joins TRBV7-2 to TRBJ2-5; TRBD2 matches at 14 bases. The CDR3 sequence is 16 residues long. Losses at the gene ends were 2 bases for V and 5 bases for J; bases not matched to a gene: 4. The germline V gene encodes CDR1 SGHTA and CDR2 FQGNSA. Written as DNA, the CDR3 is TGTGCCAGCAGCTTACGACTAGCGGGAGGGGTTGAGACCCAGTACTTC. Translation: CASSLRLAGGVETQYF.

This chain links TRBV30 with TRBJ2-6; D call uncertain. V gave up 0 bases and J gave up 4 bases, with 10 bases separating them. The CDR3 is made up of 15 amino acids. Germline CDR1 reads GTSNPN; CDR2 reads SVGIG (reference sequence). CDR3 region: CAWSVDLIGANVLTF. The CDR3 DNA reads TGTGCCTGGAGTGTAGACTTAATCGGGGCCAACGTCCTGACTTTC.